The source of this TCR beta chain is a study of cytomegalovirus exposure and HLA in healthy donors. About the study: The approximately 670 first-cohort repertoires and the approximately 110 validation repertoires shared the same platform, a later analysis reported.

The CDR3 length is 13 residues. Trimming cost V 6 bases and J 2 bases; bases outside gene matches: 3. Germline-derived CDR1 and CDR2 are LNHNV and YYDKDF (reference sequence). Data came from immunoSEQ multiplex PCR; TCRdb stores just in-frame clones and leaves some out. The sample lists about 56,000 clones, just over 90% occurring once. Points on this clone: Its antigen is unidentified.

The donors were members of the validation cohort comprising approximately 110 subjects, separate from the approximately 710-subject first cohort. Study observations and caveats: Most TCR sequences proved rare, with some public TCRs found in many donors. As confirmed in vitro, a few CMV-associated chains were specific for CMV antigens.

Material for sequencing was PBMCs. The rearrangement uses TRBV15 and TRBJ2-5, with 7 bases aligning to TRBD2. This sequence was found in a woman between 18 and 30 years old in good health and CMV-seropositive. This CDR3 reads CATRGGKQETQYF. In nucleotides, the CDR3 is TGTGCCACCAGGGGGGGGAAACAAGAGACCCAGTACTTC. The full variable domain, its missing parts supplied by reference TRBV15 and TRBJ2-5, is DAMVIQNPRYQVTQFGKPVTLSCSQTLNHNVMYWYQQKSSQAPKLLFHYYDKDFNNEADTPDNFQSRRPNTSFCFLDIRSPGLGDTAMYLCATRGGKQETQYFGPGTRLLVL.